The entry that follows covers one T cell receptor (beta chain) sequence. The data derive from a study of blood T cell repertoires in COVID-19. The overall study: Samples representing acute and convalescent COVID-19 were sourced from the United States, Italy and Spain. PBMCs, B-cell-depleted T cells, or T cells provided the cDNA or gDNA that made up the material.

The protocol was immunoSEQ multiplex PCR, while the TCRdb copy is restricted to in-frame clones and leaves out a portion. The table shows fewer than 140,000 clones, with 70% to 80% occurring only once. Germline-derived CDR1 and CDR2 are MGHRA and YSYEKL. Trimming removed 1 base from V and 5 bases from J, with 21 bases in between. The CDR3 runs 18 residues. This TCR came from an elderly man with COVID-19, enrolled during active disease. The chain employs TRBV4-1 and TRBJ1-5; a possible D gene is TRBD1 (5 bases). Sequences were obtained from peripheral blood. The CDR3 protein is CASSQGKQDTGRDQPQHF. In nucleotides, the CDR3 is TGCGCCAGCAGCCAAGGAAAACAGGACACAGGTCGGGATCAGCCCCAGCATTTT.